The 18 T cell receptor beta chains reported below all come from one sample, sequenced in a study of CD8+CD57+ T cells in acquired aplastic anemia. Researchers used genomic DNA as the template to profile TCR beta VDJ and CDR3. MiXCR, applied by TCRdb to the reads, yields one record per CDR3 protein. The sample records around 140,000 distinct CDR3 sequences, roughly two fifths being singletons. Specimen: sorted CD4+, CD8+, or CD8+CD57+ T cells (not recorded which) from PBMCs. These receptors came from a human donor in good health, serving as a control.

CDR3 sequence (DNA): TGTGCCAGCAGTACGGACAGGGACCGCTCCTACGAGCAGTACTTC. Its protein is CASSTDRDRSYEQYF. The chain employs TRBV2 and TRBJ2-7; TRBD1 aligns across 8 bases. CDR1 and CDR2 from the germline V gene are SNHLY and FYNNEI. The CDR3 is 15 residues long. Germline trimming cut 5 bases from V and 0 bases from J; bases unmatched to any gene: 6.

This clonotype was detected many times. The V and J genes are TRBV20-1 and TRBJ1-2; maybe TRBD1 (6 bases). The CDR3 has 12 amino acids. CDR1 and CDR2 (germline): DFQATT, SNEGSKA (reference sequence). The CDR3 sequence: CSASGANYGYTF. In DNA, the CDR3 is TGCAGCGCTTCGGGGGCAAACTATGGCTACACCTTC.

There are many counts of this clonotype. V usage is TRBV2 and J usage is TRBJ2-3, with a tentative D call TRBD2 (6 bases). Trimming stripped 3 bases from V and 3 bases from J, with 13 bases between. The CDR3 covers 15 residues. Germline V CDR1 and CDR2: SNHLY, FYNNEI. In nucleotides, the CDR3 is TGTGCCAGCAGTGAGTCGGGCGGGGAAACAGATACGCAGTATTTT. Protein sequence: CASSESGGETDTQYF. Full variable domain (missing parts from reference TRBV2 and TRBJ2-3): EPEVTQTPSHQVTQMGQEVILRCVPISNHLYFYWYRQILGQKVEFLVSFYNNEISEKSEIFDDQFSVERPDGSNFTLKIRSTKLEDSAMYFCASSESGGETDTQYFGPGTRLTVL.

A note on this clonotype: A read error may be the cause here, since a much bigger clone is one base away. The chain links TRBV4-2 to TRBJ2-1, with 11 bases identical to TRBD1. The CDR3 covers 15 residues. Germline CDR1 LGHNA, CDR2 YNFKEQ. The CDR3 DNA reads as TGTGCCAGCATCCAAGGACAGGGGGCGCTTAATGAGCAGTTCTTC. This sequence encodes CASIQGQGALNEQFF.

This clonotype was seen repeatedly, ten times or more. The rearrangement uses TRBV24-1 and TRBJ1-1; no firm D call. V lost 7 bases, J lost 0 bases, and 8 bases lay in between. In germline, CDR1 is KGHDR, CDR2 SFDVKD. CDR3 length: 13 amino acids. In DNA form, the CDR3 reads TGTGCCACCAGATCCCGTGTGAACACTGAAGCTTTCTTT. Its translation: CATRSRVNTEAFF.

Of note for this clonotype: It may be a read error: a sequence one base away is much more abundant. V is TRBV7-9 and J is TRBJ1-4; perhaps TRBD1 as D (5 bases). CDR3 length: 15 residues. From germline, CDR1 is SEHNR and CDR2 FQNEAQ (reference sequence). The CDR3: CARSATGTITEKLFF. The CDR3 DNA follows: TGTGCCCGCAGCGCAACCGGGACGATAACCGAAAAACTGTTTTTT. Variable domain in full (rest from reference TRBV7-9 and TRBJ1-4): DTGVSQNPRHKITKRGQNVTFRCDPISEHNRLYWYRQTLGQGPEFLTYFQNEAQLEKSRLLSDRFSAERPKGSFSTLEIQRTEQGDSAMYLCARSATGTITEKLFFGSGTQLSVL.

Regarding this clonotype: It is likely a read error, because the conserved phenylalanine at the end of the CDR3 is missing. The chain employs TRBV18 and TRBJ2-7; a weak D match, TRBD1 (5 bases). Trimming stripped 1 base from V and 7 bases from J, with 11 bases between. The CDR3 extends over 13 amino acids. In germline, CDR1 is KGHSH, CDR2 LQKENI. The chain's CDR3 is CASSPRGNQEQYL. CDR3 DNA sequence: TGTGCCAGCTCACCACGGGGCAATCAAGAGCAGTACCTC.

This clonotype appeared once. It may be a read error: a sequence one base away is much more abundant. The chain is built from TRBV3-1 and TRBJ2-5; D gene ambiguous. The CDR3 consists of 15 residues. Germline assignment: CDR1 LGHDT and CDR2 YNNKEL (reference sequence). CDR3 loop: CTSSQDHLGQETQYF. The DNA for the CDR3 is TGTACCAGCAGCCAAGATCACCTCGGTCAAGAGACCCAGTACTTC.

This chain connects TRBV24-1 to TRBJ2-7; a possible D gene is TRBD2 (6 bases). V was cut by 9 bases and J by 1 base, with 18 bases left in between. Germline CDR1 reads KGHDR; CDR2 reads SFDVKD. CDR3 length equals 15 residues. CDR3: CATSDGGTTSYEQYF. CDR3 coding DNA: TGTGCCACCTCAGACGGCGGGACCACTTCCTACGAGCAGTACTTC.

This clonotype was seen only a few times. The V call is TRBV19, the J call TRBJ2-2; 7 bases agree with TRBD1. The CDR3 loop spans 16 amino acids. The germline V gene has CDR1 LNHDA and CDR2 SQIVND (reference sequence). With 4 bases clipped from V and 4 bases from J, the junction kept 9 bases outside the gene matches. CDR3 DNA: TGTGCCAGTAGTAGGGTCGGACAGGCGGGCACCGGGGAGCTGTTTTTT. Protein sequence: CASSRVGQAGTGELFF.

This clonotype was counted ten times or more. This rearrangement joins TRBV7-2 to TRBJ2-1; 8 bases align to TRBD2. This CDR3 spans 17 amino acids. V lost 2 bases, J lost 1 base, and 7 bases stayed unmatched. Per germline, CDR1 SGHTA and CDR2 FQGNSA. The CDR3 sequence: CASSLQPGGASYNEQFF. The CDR3 DNA is TGTGCCAGCAGCTTACAACCCGGGGGGGCGTCCTACAATGAGCAGTTCTTC.

This clonotype was recorded many times. The chain couples TRBV24-1 to TRBJ2-1, with D perhaps TRBD2 (6 bases). Trimming removed 2 bases at V and 8 bases at J, with 15 bases between. The germline CDR1 and CDR2 sequences are KGHDR and SFDVKD. The CDR3 contains 15 residues. CDR3 nucleotide sequence: TGTGCCACCAGTGATTCGCTAGCGACGGAGGATGAGCAGTTCTTC. It codes for CATSDSLATEDEQFF.

The V gene is TRBV15, the J gene TRBJ2-7; 12 bases agree with TRBD2. This CDR3 is built from 17 residues. The germline CDR1 and CDR2 sequences are LNHNV and YYDKDF (reference sequence). V lost 2 bases and J lost 0; bases outside the gene matches: 5. The CDR3 nucleotides read TGTGCCACCAGCAGACCTAGCGGGGGGGCACGCTCCTACGAGCAGTACTTC. Its protein is CATSRPSGGARSYEQYF.

The gene calls are TRBV10-3 and TRBJ1-3; D ambiguous. Germline CDR1 and CDR2: ENHRY and SYGVKD. The CDR3 runs 14 residues. Trimming stripped 3 bases from V and 2 bases from J, with 8 bases between. The CDR3 DNA reads as TGTGCCATCAGTGATTGGGGAACTGGAAACACCATATATTTT. Translation: CAISDWGTGNTIYF.

This clonotype was observed a handful of times. This chain joins TRBV7-2 and TRBJ1-5; no reliable D call. Germline CDR1 reads SGHTA; CDR2 reads FQGNSA. V shed 5 bases and J shed 0 bases, with 11 bases lying between them. The CDR3 is made up of 15 amino acids. CDR3 sequence (DNA): TGTGCCAGCAGCCCTGGTAGAGATAGCAATCAGCCCCAGCATTTT. Protein sequence: CASSPGRDSNQPQHF. The full variable domain, rest sourced from reference TRBV7-2 and TRBJ1-5, is GAGVSQSPSNKVTEKGKDVELRCDPISGHTALYWYRQSLGQGLEFLIYFQGNSAPDKSGLPSDRFSAERTGGSVSTLTIQRTQQEDSAVYLCASSPGRDSNQPQHFGDGTRLSIL.

The chain recombines TRBV2 with TRBJ1-2, with D perhaps matching TRBD1 (5 bases). Germline CDR1 and CDR2: SNHLY and FYNNEI. The CDR3 has 13 residues. The V end was cut by 7 bases, the J end by 4 bases, with 13 bases between. CDR3 nucleotide sequence: TGTGCCAGCAAAGAAGGGGTTAGCTATGGCTACACCTTC. Its translation: CASKEGVSYGYTF. The whole variable domain, filled in from reference TRBV2 and TRBJ1-2, reads EPEVTQTPSHQVTQMGQEVILRCVPISNHLYFYWYRQILGQKVEFLVSFYNNEISEKSEIFDDQFSVERPDGSNFTLKIRSTKLEDSAMYFCASKEGVSYGYTFGSGTRLTVV.

On this clonotype itself: A much bigger clone sits one base away, suggesting this may be a read error. The genes are TRBV12-3 or TRBV12-4 and TRBJ2-1; TRBD2 matches 13 bases. The CDR3 is made up of 17 amino acids. The CDR3 DNA reads as TGTGCCAGCAGTCATACTAGCGGGGGGGCCGTCCACAATAAGCAGTTCTTC. Its protein is CASSHTSGGAVHNKQFF.

The chain has TRBV7-6 and TRBJ2-3, with 9 bases identical to TRBD2. The germline V gene encodes CDR1 SGHVS and CDR2 FNYEAQ. Unmatched junction bases numbered 1, after V lost 1 base and J lost 2 bases. The CDR3 extends over 15 amino acids. The CDR3 bases are TGTGCCAGCAGCTTAGAGGGACTAGCCACAGATACGCAGTATTTT. This encodes CASSLEGLATDTQYF.